This T cell receptor beta chain was sequenced during a study of spatial heterogeneity in lung cancer. About the research overall: Across tumor regions, counts of TCR transcripts showed a strong correlation with a T cell module score derived from matched bulk RNA-seq.

This clonotype was observed many times. Its antigen is currently unknown. Time point: sample taken at primary tumor resection. The donors were 55 to 85 patients with non-small cell lung cancer that was early-stage and untreated. Each TCR cDNA molecule carried a unique molecular identifier. TCRdb re-derived calls from the 5' RACE reads in MiXCR, one entry per CDR3 protein. Of fewer than 15,000 distinct CDR3 sequences in the sample, about 4% were seen once. Overall study findings and caveats: One measure, the expanded intratumoral alpha and beta TCR count, tracked tumor mutation counts.

The germline V and J ends were trimmed by 5 bases and 2 bases, with 10 bases remaining between them. The CDR3 has 15 residues. The genes are TRBV12-3 or TRBV12-4 and TRBJ2-6, with D possibly matching TRBD1 (6 bases). The sample consisted of lung tumor tissue, taken at surgery. The receptor's source is a male donor with early-stage non-small cell lung cancer. Written as DNA, the CDR3 is TGTGCCAGCAGTCGAAGACAGGCTGGGGCCAACGTCCTGACTTTC. Amino acids: CASSRRQAGANVLTF.